The 24 T cell receptor beta chains presented below share a single source sample, sequenced in a study of T cell repertoires in cytomegalovirus infection (dated by TCRdb to the late 2010s). The antigens for these receptors are not known. Sequencing took place on an Illumina HiSeq 1500. TCRdb trimmed the raw reads at Q25, called clones with MiXCR and kept productive beta chains. Entries that share a CDR3 protein sequence are merged under the most common genes and DNA. Within this sample are 700,000 to 850,000 distinct CDR3 sequences, with about 33% of them counted one time only. 9.5% to 15% of the sample lies in the top ten. According to the study, the label for this sample's treatment or condition signals: in vitro stimulation with specific CMV peptide epitopes to enrich CMV-specific T cells. This specimen consisted of cultured CD8+ T cells from PBMCs, obtained from culture after CMV antigen stimulation. The receptors were sampled from a human donor in good health (CMV status not recorded). Some clones in this sample may be carry-over from other donors' samples.

This clonotype has a handful of counts. J is TRBJ2-6 and V is TRBV7-9, with a tentative D call TRBD1 (6 bases). CDR1 SEHNR and CDR2 FQNEAQ come from the germline V gene (reference sequence). The CDR3 is 17 amino acids. Trimming stripped 0 bases from V and 3 bases from J, with 12 bases between. CDR3 bases: TGTGCCAGCAGCTTAGCGTCAGGGGTTATTGGGGCCAACGTCCTGACTTTC. It encodes CASSLASGVIGANVLTF.

This clonotype appeared a few times. The chain is built from TRBV5-8 and TRBJ2-3; TRBD2 matches 10 bases. This CDR3 region has 16 residues. Germline-derived CDR1 and CDR2 are SGHTS and YDEGEE. V shed 0 bases, J shed 5 bases, and the junction held 6 bases outside the gene matches. The CDR3 coding sequence is TGTGCCAGCAGCTTGGGTTCTAGCGGGGGCTTAGATACGCAGTATTTT. Amino acid sequence: CASSLGSSGGLDTQYF. The whole variable domain, filled in from reference TRBV5-8 and TRBJ2-3, reads EAGVTQSPTHLIKTRGQQATLRCSPISGHTSVYWYQQALGLGLQFLLWYDEGEERNRGNFPPRFSGRQFPNYSSELNVNALELEDSALYLCASSLGSSGGLDTQYFGPGTRLTVL.

This clonotype has more than one count but fewer than ten. This chain links TRBV2 with TRBJ1-1, with D uncertain. Trimming removed 7 bases at V and 6 bases at J, with 9 bases between. This CDR3 is built from 11 residues. CDR1 and CDR2 from the germline V gene are SNHLY and FYNNEI. The CDR3 DNA reads TGTGCCAGCATGAGGGCAGCTGAAGCTTTCTTT. Protein: CASMRAAEAFF.

This sequence joins TRBV6-2 or TRBV6-3 and TRBJ2-6; D remains ambiguous. Germline V CDR1 and CDR2: MNHEY, SVGEGT. V was cut by 2 bases and J by 0 bases, with 8 bases left in between. The CDR3 has 16 residues. Here the CDR3 reads CASSYPRVSGANVLTF. The CDR3 coding sequence is TGTGCCAGCAGTTACCCGAGAGTCTCTGGGGCCAACGTCCTGACTTTC.

This chain links TRBV10-3 with TRBJ2-1; the D is unclear. Germline-derived CDR1 and CDR2 are ENHRY and SYGVKD. The CDR3 covers 12 residues. Trimming took 3 bases from V and 7 from J, leaving 7 bases between them. CDR3 DNA sequence: TGTGCCATCAGTGACGATTCGAATGAGCAGTTCTTC. This sequence encodes CAISDDSNEQFF.

About this clonotype itself: One end of the junction does not line up with germline, which may come from a read error. The chain couples TRBV10-1 to TRBJ2-1; 14 positions agree with TRBD2. This CDR3 region has 16 residues. Germline CDR1 and CDR2: WNHNN and SYGVQD (reference sequence). CDR3 sequence reads: CSSSDGLAGGLNEQFF. For the CDR3, the DNA is TGCTCCAGCAGTGACGGACTAGCGGGGGGCCTCAATGAGCAGTTCTTC.

In its sample, this clonotype was seen a few times. The chain joins TRBV15 to TRBJ2-1; 8 bases match TRBD2. V lost 9 bases, J lost 5 bases, and 6 bases stayed unmatched. This CDR3 spans 13 amino acids. The germline gives CDR1 LNHNV, CDR2 YYDKDF (reference sequence). CDR3 sequence reads: CATSGGRDNEQFF. Written as DNA, the CDR3 is TGTGCCACTTCGGGGGGGAGAGACAATGAGCAGTTCTTC.

J is TRBJ2-7 and V is TRBV7-6; D gene unclear. This CDR3 region has 11 residues. The V end lost 5 bases, the J end lost 7 bases, and 9 bases lay between the germline ends. From germline, CDR1 is SGHVS and CDR2 FNYEAQ. The chain's CDR3 is CASSRSWEQYF. The CDR3, as DNA: TGTGCCAGCAGCCGCAGTTGGGAGCAGTACTTC.

This clonotype was counted between two and nine times. The J gene is TRBJ1-5, the V gene TRBV19; D remains unclear. Trimming stripped 0 bases from V and 0 bases from J, with 12 bases between. Germline V gene lookup returns CDR1 LNHDA and CDR2 SQIVND (reference sequence). This CDR3 has 17 amino acids. CDR3 nucleotide sequence: TGTGCCAGTAGTATAGAGCAGTCGCTTATTAGCAATCAGCCCCAGCATTTT. It specifies CASSIEQSLISNQPQHF.

This clonotype was recorded once. The chain uses TRBV20-1 and TRBJ2-3; D is possibly TRBD1 (6 bases). Germline assignment: CDR1 DFQATT and CDR2 SNEGSKA (reference sequence). V lost 1 base to trimming and J lost 7 bases, with 9 bases between them. The CDR3 is made up of 12 amino acids. CDR3 amino acids: CSARVDRYTQYF. The CDR3 DNA sequence: TGCAGTGCTAGAGTCGACAGGTATACGCAGTATTTT.

The gene calls are TRBV20-1 and TRBJ2-1, with a possible D match to TRBD2 (6 bases). The CDR3 runs 15 residues. Germline assignment: CDR1 DFQATT and CDR2 SNEGSKA (reference sequence). Trimming removed 0 bases at V and 8 bases at J, with 17 bases between. CDR3 sequence (DNA): TGCAGTGCTAGAGATTGGAGGGTAAACCTCCATGAGCAGTTCTTC. Translated, it gives CSARDWRVNLHEQFF.

This chain joins TRBV19 and TRBJ2-5; the match to TRBD1 covers 8 bases. The CDR3 has 17 residues. CDR1 and CDR2 (germline): LNHDA, SQIVND (reference sequence). The junction had 12 bases not matched to a gene; V was cut back by 1 base and J by 5 bases. The CDR3 sequence: CASSIVPSQGDWETQYF. The CDR3 bases are TGTGCCAGTAGTATAGTCCCGTCACAGGGGGATTGGGAGACCCAGTACTTC.

In this sample, this clonotype turned up a few times. The chain links TRBV29-1 to TRBJ2-7, with D possibly being TRBD2 (5 bases). V was clipped by 7 bases and J by 3 bases, with 13 bases between them. This CDR3 comprises 12 residues. The V gene's germline CDR1 is SQVTM and CDR2 ANQGSEA. The CDR3 DNA follows: TGCAGCGCCGAGGACGGGGTCTACGAGCAGTACTTC. Translation: CSAEDGVYEQYF.

This clonotype has more than one count but fewer than ten. The chain employs TRBV2 and TRBJ1-2, with 8 bases identical to TRBD1. The CDR3 length is 15 residues. Germline V gene data show CDR1 as SNHLY and CDR2 as FYNNEI. V shed 7 bases and J 5 bases; nucleotides not matched to a gene: 12. The CDR3 region is CASTPGTGMPYGYTF. CDR3 nucleotide sequence: TGTGCCAGCACACCCGGGACAGGAATGCCTTATGGCTACACCTTC.

J is TRBJ1-1 and V is TRBV5-6, with a possible D match to TRBD1 (5 bases). Trimming stripped 1 base from V and 7 bases from J, with 14 bases between. Germline V lookup: CDR1 SGHDT, CDR2 YYEEEE. This CDR3 is 14 amino acids long. CDR3 amino acids: CASSLLGQGNEAFF. For the CDR3, the DNA is TGTGCCAGCAGCTTGCTCGGGCAGGGTAATGAAGCTTTCTTT.

This chain uses TRBV12-3 or TRBV12-4 with TRBJ1-2; D is possibly TRBD1 (5 bases). V lost 3 bases, J lost 4 bases, and 15 bases lay in between. The CDR3 contains 15 residues. The CDR3 is CASSLTATSPYGYTF. The CDR3 DNA follows: TGTGCCAGCAGTTTGACAGCCACTTCCCCCTATGGCTACACCTTC.

The sample holds a few counts of this clonotype. The chain employs TRBV7-9 and TRBJ2-7; 8 bases fit TRBD1. This CDR3 region has 14 residues. V shed 5 bases and J 3 bases; nucleotides not matched to a gene: 6. Germline V lookup: CDR1 SEHNR, CDR2 FQNEAQ (reference sequence). CDR3 DNA sequence: TGTGCCAGCAGCGCATGGGGACAGGACTACGAGCAGTACTTC. Amino acid sequence: CASSAWGQDYEQYF.

This chain uses TRBV7-3 with TRBJ2-7; D not resolved. Germline lookup yields CDR1 SGHTA and CDR2 FQGTGA. The ends were cut back, 2 bases at V and 9 bases at J, with 14 bases in the middle. The CDR3 extends over 13 amino acids. The CDR3 protein is CASSLGPGERQYV. DNA for the CDR3: TGTGCCAGCAGCTTAGGGCCAGGCGAACGGCAGTACGTC.

Comment on this clonotype: An end of the junction differs from the germline gene, which may be a read error. The chain is built from TRBV7-4 and TRBJ2-7; D could derive from TRBD1 or TRBD2 (5 bases each). Germline CDR1 SGHVT, CDR2 SQSDAQ. The CDR3 spans 13 residues. This CDR3 reads CANSFGADYEQYF. CDR3 bases: TGTGCCAACAGCTTCGGGGCCGACTACGAGCAGTACTTC.

This clonotype was seen at least ten times. This chain connects TRBV7-2 to TRBJ2-1, with D perhaps given as TRBD1 or TRBD2 (6 bases each). The CDR3 consists of 15 residues. Trimming took off 1 base at V and 3 bases at J, with 10 bases between the two ends. CDR1 is SGHTA, CDR2 FQGNSA, per germline. The CDR3 protein is CASSLVEGGYNEQFF. The CDR3 DNA reads as TGTGCCAGCAGCTTAGTCGAGGGGGGCTACAATGAGCAGTTCTTC.

The chain is built from TRBV7-9 and TRBJ1-1; no clear D gene. The CDR3 loop spans 14 amino acids. V was pared by 5 bases and J by 3 bases, with 13 bases between. CDR1 and CDR2 from the germline V gene are SEHNR and FQNEAQ (reference sequence). CDR3 in amino acids: CASSTSGFYTEAFF. CDR3 bases: TGTGCCAGCAGCACATCGGGGTTCTACACTGAAGCTTTCTTT.

Only a few counts were recorded for this clonotype. J is TRBJ1-2 and V is TRBV7-2; 10 nucleotides agree with TRBD1. CDR1 is SGHTA, CDR2 FQGNSA, per germline. J lost 4 bases, V lost 7 bases, and 6 bases had no gene match. The CDR3 spans 14 residues. CDR3: CASTGQGLPYGYTF. The CDR3 nucleotides are TGTGCCAGCACGGGACAGGGGCTCCCCTATGGCTACACCTTC.

This clonotype appeared a few times. The chain links TRBV20-1 to TRBJ2-7; D is uncertain. CDR3 length: 14 amino acids. V lost 0 bases and J lost 5, with 14 bases in between. Germline V gives CDR1 DFQATT, CDR2 SNEGSKA (reference sequence). The DNA for the CDR3 is TGCAGTGCTAGAGATAAGCCCGGTAGCAACGAGCAGTACGTC. Amino acid sequence: CSARDKPGSNEQYV.

This chain links TRBV12-5 with TRBJ2-1; the D gene is possibly TRBD1 (5 bases). V was trimmed by 8 bases and J by 3 bases, leaving 17 bases between them. The germline V gene has CDR1 LGHNT and CDR2 FRNRAP. The CDR3 consists of 15 residues. The CDR3 region is CASLQGTQYYNEQFF. In nucleotides, the CDR3 is TGTGCTAGTCTTCAGGGAACCCAATACTACAATGAGCAGTTCTTC.